The 15 T cell receptor beta chains presented below share a single source sample, sequenced in a study of cytomegalovirus exposure and HLA in healthy donors. The study ran its PCR with 60 Vbeta and 13 Jbeta primers. TCRdb keeps only in-frame clones here, not all; method: immunoSEQ multiplex PCR. The data hold roughly 150,000 clones, with 68% observed a single time. The sample was PBMCs. The receptors derive from a man in his thirties or forties in good health and CMV-seropositive.

This clone occurred a few times. This chain links TRBV6-1 with TRBJ2-1; D remains ambiguous. Per germline, CDR1 MNHNS and CDR2 SASEGT. V gave up 1 base and J gave up 8 bases, with 3 bases separating them. The CDR3 is made up of 11 amino acids. As DNA, the CDR3 is TGTGCCAGCAGTGAAGTATATGAGCAGTTCTTC. It specifies CASSEVYEQFF.

This chain links TRBV7-2 with TRBJ1-1, with a tentative D call TRBD1 (6 bases). CDR3 size: 15 residues. Germline V lookup: CDR1 SGHTA, CDR2 FQGNSA. V dropped 2 bases and J dropped 4 bases, with 14 bases sitting between them. CDR3 loop: CASSLSRGGGTEAFF. The CDR3 bases are TGTGCCAGCAGCTTATCACGAGGGGGGGGCACTGAAGCTTTCTTT.

The rearrangement links TRBV21-1 to TRBJ2-7; TRBD2 is the table's D call, not checked against the DNA. TRBV21-1 counts as a pseudogene. The CDR3 is made up of 13 amino acids. As DNA, the CDR3 is TGTGCCAGCAGCAAAGGGGGGGGGTACGAGCAGTACTTC. It translates to CASSKGGGYEQYF.

The table lists this clone with a few counts. This chain links TRBV2 with TRBJ2-1, with 7 bases fitting TRBD1. CDR1 and CDR2 (germline): SNHLY, FYNNEI. V gave up 11 bases and J gave up 7 bases; unmatched junction bases: 17. This CDR3 has 15 amino acids. The DNA for the CDR3 is TGTGCCTCCATGGTGGGACAGACGGGTTGGAATGAGCAGTTCTTC. Protein: CASMVGQTGWNEQFF.

The chain is built from TRBV30 and TRBJ1-1, with 10 bases that match TRBD1. V shed 7 bases and J 5 bases; nucleotides not matched to a gene: 13. CDR1 is GTSNPN, CDR2 SVGIG, per germline (reference sequence). The CDR3 runs to 15 residues. CDR3 DNA: TGTGCCTTTACTCCCGGGACAGGGGTCTTAACTGAAGCTTTCTTT. Translated: CAFTPGTGVLTEAFF.

This chain connects TRBV6-1 to TRBJ2-3; TRBD2 matches 11 bases. The germline CDR1 and CDR2 sequences are MNHNS and SASEGT. The ends lost 1 base at V and 3 bases at J; junction bases unmatched: 12. The CDR3 runs 19 residues. Written as DNA, the CDR3 is TGTGCCAGCAGTGAAGGACCTTCGACTAGCGGGATACCGACAGATACGCAGTATTTT. This codes for CASSEGPSTSGIPTDTQYF.

This sequence joins TRBV18 and TRBJ2-7, with 8 bases lining up with TRBD2. The V gene end was trimmed by 4 bases and the J gene end by 5 bases; junction bases not matched to a gene: 13. The CDR3 is 16 residues long. Germline CDR1 KGHSH, CDR2 LQKENI. CDR3 region: CASSRNSGRAIDEQYF. CDR3 DNA sequence: TGTGCCAGCTCACGAAACTCCGGGAGGGCAATCGACGAGCAGTACTTC.

The chain couples TRBV5-4 to TRBJ2-1; D may be TRBD2 (6 bases). This CDR3 is 13 amino acids long. Trimming removed 3 bases at V and 6 bases at J, with 10 bases between. From germline, CDR1 is SGHNT and CDR2 YYREEE (reference sequence). The CDR3 loop reads CASSWLGGNEQFF. The DNA for the CDR3 is TGTGCCAGCAGCTGGTTGGGGGGCAATGAGCAGTTCTTC.

The rearrangement uses TRBV27 and TRBJ1-2, with 12 nucleotides matching TRBD1. V dropped 6 bases and J dropped 4; count of bases not matched to a gene: 6. CDR3 length: 15 amino acids. Per germline, CDR1 MNHEY and CDR2 SMNVEV (reference sequence). CDR3 sequence: CASSWGQGATYGYTF. The CDR3 bases are TGTGCCAGCAGCTGGGGACAGGGGGCGACCTATGGCTACACCTTC.

The CDR3 is CASSLAGGGTDTQYF. CDR3 coding DNA: TGTGCCAGCAGTTTAGCGGGAGGGGGCACAGATACGCAGTATTTT. The chain couples TRBV28 to TRBJ2-3; 9 positions agree with TRBD2. Germline V gene data show CDR1 as MDHEN and CDR2 as SYDVKM. Unmatched junction bases numbered 1, after V lost 2 bases and J lost 1 base. This CDR3 contains 15 residues.

The rearrangement links TRBV11-2 to TRBJ2-1; 15 bases match TRBD2. V trimming: 3 bases; J trimming: 7 bases; junction bases outside the gene matches: 1. The CDR3 totals 15 residues. The V gene's germline CDR1 is SGHAT and CDR2 FQNNGV. For the CDR3, the DNA is TGTGCCAGCAGCTTCGGGACTAGCGGGAGGAATGAGCAGTTCTTC. This codes for CASSFGTSGRNEQFF.

The chain combines TRBV27 with TRBJ1-2; D is perhaps TRBD1 (5 bases). Trimming left V 5 bases short and J 5 bases short, with 12 bases between. The CDR3 runs to 13 residues. Germline V gene sequence: CDR1 MNHEY, CDR2 SMNVEV (reference sequence). The CDR3 protein is CASSGGGTYGYTF. CDR3 bases: TGTGCCAGCAGTGGGGGGGGTACATATGGCTACACCTTC.

The chain carries TRBV7-3 and TRBJ1-1, with TRBD1 as a possible D gene (6 bases). V was cut by 5 bases and J by 8 bases, with 15 bases left in between. The CDR3 sequence is 13 residues long. The germline V gene has CDR1 SGHTA and CDR2 FQGTGA. CDR3 DNA sequence: TGTGCCAGCAGCCCCAACCGACAGGCCGAAGCTTTCTTT. Its protein is CASSPNRQAEAFF.

The chain recombines TRBV4-2 with TRBJ2-1; no clear D gene. In germline, CDR1 is LGHNA, CDR2 YNFKEQ. This CDR3 is built from 17 residues. Trimming removed 0 bases from V and 4 bases from J, with 16 bases in between. CDR3 in DNA: TGTGCCAGCAGCCAAGAAGTTCTCGCTTCCCTATACAATGAGCAGTTCTTC. Translated: CASSQEVLASLYNEQFF.

The chain uses TRBV13 and TRBJ2-7, with D perhaps matching TRBD2 (5 bases). This CDR3 is built from 14 residues. Trimming pared 6 bases from V and 7 bases from J, leaving 19 bases between. From germline, CDR1 is PRHDT and CDR2 FYEKMQ (reference sequence). CDR3: CASSQSPSTGEQYF. As DNA, the CDR3 is TGTGCCAGCAGTCAATCTCCCTCGACGGGGGAGCAGTACTTC.